This note documents a single TCR beta chain sequence. The length of the CDR3 is 13 residues. Germline V gene lookup returns CDR1 DFQATT and CDR2 SNEGSKA (reference sequence). The germline V and J ends were trimmed by 3 bases and 6 bases, with 12 bases remaining between them. The data originate from a study of blood T cell repertoires in COVID-19. Clones were sequenced by immunoSEQ multiplex PCR, and TCRdb holds only the in-frame ones, with some missing. The sample has approximately 49,000 clones, 84% seen once. What was sequenced was peripheral blood. This clonotype was obtained from a man aged 45-65 years with acute or convalescent COVID-19. The chain employs TRBV20-1 and TRBJ1-5; D possibly corresponds to TRBD1 (5 bases). The CDR3 here is CSASKGIGQPQHF. CDR3 coding DNA: TGCAGTGCTAGTAAGGGGATTGGTCAGCCCCAGCATTTT.